A selection of T cell receptor beta chains follows, all from one sample in a study of blood T cell repertoires in COVID-19. Method: immunoSEQ multiplex PCR; TCRdb's copy keeps in-frame clones and lacks some. Of over 150,000 clones in the sample, roughly nine tenths were seen once. The source material was peripheral blood. The receptors were gathered from a man younger than 35 who had recovered from COVID-19. The CDR3 runs from the conserved cysteine through the conserved F or W. The order of the fields is V gene, J gene, D gene, clone size, CDR3 protein, CDR3 DNA. A D gene is named only where the DNA matches it firmly. The size field is filled for only some rows; it gives once, few, many or a size class.

>TRBV10-3|TRBJ2-7|.|.
CAISTNSYEQYF
TGTGCCATCTCAACTAATTCCTACGAGCAGTACTTC
>TRBV18|TRBJ2-1|TRBD2|once
CASSEGLAGNEQFF
TGTGCCAGCTCCGAGGGACTAGCTGGCAATGAGCAGTTCTTC
>TRBV24-1|TRBJ2-3|TRBD1|.
CATSGDFPGQGSIDTQYF
TGTGCCACCAGTGGCGATTTTCCGGGACAGGGATCCATAGATACGCAGTATTTT
>TRBV11-1|TRBJ2-1|.|.
CASSLAADSYNEQFF
TGTGCCAGCAGCTTAGCAGCGGACTCCTACAATGAGCAGTTCTTC
>TRBV3-1/TRBV3-2|TRBJ1-5|TRBD1|.
CASSPAGGSGQPQHF
TGTGCCAGCAGCCCCGCAGGGGGGTCGGGTCAGCCCCAGCATTTT
>TRBV19|TRBJ2-5|.|once
CASRKKGDQETQYF
TGTGCCAGTCGAAAGAAAGGGGACCAAGAGACCCAGTACTTC
>TRBV7-9|TRBJ2-2|.|.
CASSPQGWGTGELFF
TGTGCCAGCAGCCCACAGGGTTGGGGCACCGGGGAGCTGTTTTTT
>TRBV5-6|TRBJ1-4|.|.
CASSLFTTNEKLFF
TGTGCCAGCAGCTTGTTTACAACTAATGAAAAACTGTTTTTT
>TRBV27|TRBJ2-2|.|.
CASSLRDTLVGELFF
TGTGCCAGCAGTTTACGGGACACCCTCGTCGGGGAGCTGTTTTTT
>TRBV4-3|TRBJ2-7|.|.
CASSQVLNSPNEQYF
TGCGCCAGCAGCCAGGTCTTGAACAGTCCCAACGAGCAGTACTTC
>TRBV24-1|TRBJ2-7|TRBD1|few
CATITGGMDEQYF
TGTGCCACCATTACAGGGGGAATGGACGAGCAGTACTTC
>TRBV18|TRBJ2-4|TRBD1|.
CASSPPQGVAKNIQYF
TGTGCCAGCTCACCACCTCAGGGGGTAGCCAAAAACATTCAGTACTTC
>TRBV6-2/TRBV6-3|TRBJ1-5|.|once
CASSATASNQPQHF
TGTGCCAGCAGTGCGACAGCCAGCAATCAGCCCCAGCATTTT
>TRBV10-2|TRBJ1-4|TRBD1|.
CASKDREEKLFF
TGCGCCAGCAAGGACAGGGAGGAAAAACTGTTTTTT
>TRBV20-1|TRBJ1-5|.|.
CSASVADYSNQPQHF
TGCAGTGCTAGTGTGGCGGACTATAGCAATCAGCCCCAGCATTTT
>TRBV11-3|TRBJ2-2|TRBD2|.
CASSLQGGSTTGELFF
TGTGCCAGCAGCTTACAGGGCGGGAGTACCACCGGGGAGCTGTTTTTT
>TRBV9|TRBJ1-2|.|few
CASSARDGYTF
TGTGCCAGCAGCGCCCGGGATGGCTACACCTTC
>TRBV9|TRBJ1-1|TRBD1|.
CASSVSQGAWTEAFF
TGTGCCAGCAGCGTTTCACAGGGGGCGTGGACTGAAGCTTTCTTT
>TRBV20-1|TRBJ2-7|.|few
CSALNYEQYF
TGCAGTGCCCTAAACTACGAGCAGTACTTC
>TRBV5-4|TRBJ1-6|TRBD1|.
CASSQGGQYNSPLHF
TGTGCCAGCAGCCAAGGGGGACAGTATAATTCACCCCTCCACTTT
>TRBV19|TRBJ2-1|TRBD2|.
CASSSHTSESYNEQFF
TGTGCCAGTAGTTCCCATACTAGCGAGTCCTACAATGAGCAGTTCTTC
>TRBV5-1|TRBJ2-7|.|few
CASSLDPSWRLYEQYF
TGCGCCAGCAGCTTGGATCCTAGCTGGAGGCTCTACGAGCAGTACTTC
>TRBV3-1/TRBV3-2|TRBJ1-2|.|.
CASSHVTENGYTF
TGTGCCAGCAGCCACGTGACAGAGAATGGCTACACCTTC
>TRBV6-5|TRBJ2-7|TRBD1|few
CASSYLGQGHEQYF
TGTGCCAGCAGTTACCTTGGACAGGGCCACGAGCAGTACTTC